These 4 T cell receptor beta chains came from one sample sequenced in a study of T cell responses to AZD1222 COVID-19 vaccine (dated by TCRdb to the early 2020s). The meaning of the sample's time point label: baseline before first vaccination. Interpreted using the paper, the treatment or condition label stands for: meningococcal conjugate vaccine given as trial control. Library preparation used the immunoSEQ multiplex PCR assay. TCRdb carries this immuneACCESS record with in-frame sequences only. Its versions omit some clonotypes, under half of them owing to an unresolved V gene in the studies checked, with the rest unexplained. This sample holds 150,000 or so clones; around 89% were observed only once. About 3.2% of the sample belongs to the ten largest clones. The sample here was peripheral blood, taken on day 0 of MenACWY control vaccination. All receptors derive from an adult in good health.

The chain carries TRBV6-1 and TRBJ1-5; the D is unclear. Germline V gene lookup returns CDR1 MNHNS and CDR2 SASEGT. The CDR3 loop spans 13 amino acids. Trimming took off 2 bases at V and 5 bases at J, with 7 bases between the two ends. The CDR3 region is CASSERRDQPQHF. CDR3 nucleotide sequence: TGTGCCAGCAGTGAAAGAAGAGATCAGCCCCAGCATTTT.

This clone was seen a single time. This rearrangement joins TRBV5-5 to TRBJ1-1; no definite D call. Germline V gene data show CDR1 as SGHKS and CDR2 as YYEKEE (reference sequence). The CDR3 extends over 13 amino acids. The ends were cut back, 1 base at V and 7 bases at J, with 11 bases in the middle. As DNA, the CDR3 is TGTGCCAGCAGCTTGTGGTGGGGTGGTGAAGCTTTCTTT. This sequence encodes CASSLWWGGEAFF.

This chain uses TRBV30 with TRBJ2-2; D is possibly TRBD2 (6 bases). The CDR3 extends over 16 amino acids. The V end was cut by 0 bases, the J end by 5 bases, with 16 bases between. Germline V lookup: CDR1 GTSNPN, CDR2 SVGIG (reference sequence). The CDR3 is CAWSVGTSRWTGELFF. The DNA for the CDR3 is TGTGCCTGGAGTGTAGGGACTTCCCGGTGGACCGGGGAGCTGTTTTTT.

This clone was picked up many times. This sequence joins TRBV7-9 and TRBJ1-2; the D is unclear. This CDR3 has 13 residues. Germline lookup yields CDR1 SEHNR and CDR2 FQNEAQ (reference sequence). V lost 1 base to trimming and J lost 5 bases, with 8 bases between them. DNA for the CDR3: TGTGCCAGCAGCTTAGGCTACGGATATGGCTACACCTTC. It specifies CASSLGYGYGYTF.